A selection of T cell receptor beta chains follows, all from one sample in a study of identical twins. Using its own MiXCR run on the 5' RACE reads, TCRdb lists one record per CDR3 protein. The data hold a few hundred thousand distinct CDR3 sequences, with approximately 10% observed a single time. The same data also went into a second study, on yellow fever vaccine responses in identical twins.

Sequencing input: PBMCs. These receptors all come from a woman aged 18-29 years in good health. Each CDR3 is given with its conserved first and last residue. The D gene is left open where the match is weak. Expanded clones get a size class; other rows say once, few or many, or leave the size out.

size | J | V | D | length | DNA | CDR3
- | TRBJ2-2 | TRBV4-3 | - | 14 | TGCGCCAGCAGCCCGGCCATGGGTTCCGGGGAGCTGTTTTTT | CASSPAMGSGELFF
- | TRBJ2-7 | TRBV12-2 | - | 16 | TGTGCAAGTCGCACAATCCAGGAGGGGAGCCGCTACGAGCAGTACTTC | CASRTIQEGSRYEQYF
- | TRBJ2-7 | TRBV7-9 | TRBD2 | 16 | TGTGCCAGCAGCCCACTCGCCTTGGGACTAGCGGACGAGCAGTACTTC | CASSPLALGLADEQYF
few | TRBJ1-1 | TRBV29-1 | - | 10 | TGCAGCGTTTATGGGGCTGAAGCTTTCTTT | CSVYGAEAFF
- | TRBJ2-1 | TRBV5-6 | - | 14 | TGTGCCAGCAGCCAGGGGCTCGTCTGCTATGAGCAGTTCTTC | CASSQGLVCYEQFF
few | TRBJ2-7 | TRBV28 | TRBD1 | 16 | TGTGCCAGCAGTTTAATCGGGTGGACAGGGGACTACGAGCAGTACTTC | CASSLIGWTGDYEQYF
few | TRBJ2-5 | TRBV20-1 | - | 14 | TGCAGTGCCCTAACCCGGACAGCTCAAGAGACCCAGTACTTC | CSALTRTAQETQYF
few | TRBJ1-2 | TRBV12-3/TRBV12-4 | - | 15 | TGTGCCAGCAGTCCTCCAGGGAATCAGGTCTATGGCTACACCTTC | CASSPPGNQVYGYTF
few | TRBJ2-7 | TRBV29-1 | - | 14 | TGCAGCGTTGAAAGCCCCACGGAAACCTACGAGCAGTACTTC | CSVESPTETYEQYF
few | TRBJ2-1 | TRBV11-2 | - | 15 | TGTGCCAGCAGTACCATTGGAGAATTAAAACATGAGCAGTTCTTC | CASSTIGELKHEQFF
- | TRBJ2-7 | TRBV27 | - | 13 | TGTGCCAGCAGGGCCACAGGGCTCTACGAGCAGTACTTC | CASRATGLYEQYF
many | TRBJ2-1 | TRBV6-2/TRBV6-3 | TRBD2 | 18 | TGTGCCAGCAGCAAAACATTAGCGGGATCTTTCTCCTACAATGAGCAGTTCTTC | CASSKTLAGSFSYNEQFF
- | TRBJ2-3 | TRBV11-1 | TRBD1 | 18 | TGTGCCAGCAGCTTAGCGAGGACAGGGGGCATTGGTACCGATACGCAGTATTTT | CASSLARTGGIGTDTQYF
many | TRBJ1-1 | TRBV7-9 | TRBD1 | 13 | TGTGCCAGCAGCCTAAGGGGGCACACTGAAGCTTTCTTT | CASSLRGHTEAFF
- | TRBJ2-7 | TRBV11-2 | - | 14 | TGTGCCAGCAGCTTAGCCAATCCCCCCCACGAGCAGTACTTC | CASSLANPPHEQYF
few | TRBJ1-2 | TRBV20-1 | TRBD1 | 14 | TGCAGTGCTAGAGACCGGGACAGGGGAGGAGGCTACACCTTC | CSARDRDRGGGYTF
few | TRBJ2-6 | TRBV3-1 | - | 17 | TGTGCCAGCAGCCAGTCCCAGGCAATGAAAGGGGCCAACGTCCTGACTTTC | CASSQSQAMKGANVLTF
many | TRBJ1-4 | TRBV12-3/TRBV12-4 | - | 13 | TGTGCCAGCGGAAAGGGCCTCCTTGAAAAACTGTTTTTT | CASGKGLLEKLFF
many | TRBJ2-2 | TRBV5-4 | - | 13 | TGTGCCAGCAGCTTGGATAGGACCGGGGAGCTGTTTTTT | CASSLDRTGELFF
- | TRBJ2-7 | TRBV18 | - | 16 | TGTGCCAGCTCACCACTAGGGACCCCCCTGCAAGAAGAGCAGTACTTC | CASSPLGTPLQEEQYF
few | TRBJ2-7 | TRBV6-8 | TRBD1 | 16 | TGTGCCAGCAGTCTGCGCCTGGACAGGAGTCCCTACGAGCAGTACTTC | CASSLRLDRSPYEQYF
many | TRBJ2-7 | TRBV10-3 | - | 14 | TGTGCCATCAGTAACACCGGGACCCCTAGCGAGCAGTACTTC | CAISNTGTPSEQYF
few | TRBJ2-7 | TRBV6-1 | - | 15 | TGTGCCAGCAGTCAACAGCCCGGGGTTACCTACGAGCAGTACTTC | CASSQQPGVTYEQYF
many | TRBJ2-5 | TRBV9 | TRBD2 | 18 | TGTGCCAGCAGCCCCCAGGGTGTTCGCGGGAGTTCAGCGGAGACCCAGTACTTC | CASSPQGVRGSSAETQYF
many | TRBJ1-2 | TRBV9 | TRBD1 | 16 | TGTGCCAGCGGCTCGTCTTACAGGGGACTCTCATATGGCTACACCTTC | CASGSSYRGLSYGYTF
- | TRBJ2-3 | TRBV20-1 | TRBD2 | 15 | TGCAGTGCTAGAGCGGGACTATTAAGCACAGATACGCAGTATTTT | CSARAGLLSTDTQYF
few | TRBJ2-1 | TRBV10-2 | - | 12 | TGCGCCAGCAGGAGAGGAATCAATGAGCAGTTCTTC | CASRRGINEQFF
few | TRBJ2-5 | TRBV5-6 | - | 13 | TGTGCCAGCAGCTTGGTGCGACGAGAGACCCAGTACTTC | CASSLVRRETQYF
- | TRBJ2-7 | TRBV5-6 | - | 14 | TGTGCCAGCAGTAATTACGTGAGCTCCTACGAGCAGTACTTC | CASSNYVSSYEQYF
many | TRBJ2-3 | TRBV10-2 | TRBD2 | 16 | TGCGCCAGCAGTGAGGGGCGGGGGGGCTTCACAGATACGCAGTATTTT | CASSEGRGGFTDTQYF
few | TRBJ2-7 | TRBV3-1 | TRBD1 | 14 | TGTGCCAGCAGCCAGACAGGGTTCACCTACGAGCAGTACTTC | CASSQTGFTYEQYF
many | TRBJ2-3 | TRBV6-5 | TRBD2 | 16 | TGTGCCAGCAGTTACCCTACTAGCGGGAGCACAGATACGCAGTATTTT | CASSYPTSGSTDTQYF
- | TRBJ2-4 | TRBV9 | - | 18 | TGTGCCAGCAGCGGCGGACCGTACGGGTATTTAGACAAAAACATTCAGTACTTC | CASSGGPYGYLDKNIQYF
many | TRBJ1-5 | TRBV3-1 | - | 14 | TGTGCCAGCAGCCAAGAAGGGCCGGGGCAGCCCCAGCATTTT | CASSQEGPGQPQHF
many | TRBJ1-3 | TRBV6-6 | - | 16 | TGTGCCAGCAGCCTAGCGAGTGTATTCTCTGGAAACACCATATATTTT | CASSLASVFSGNTIYF
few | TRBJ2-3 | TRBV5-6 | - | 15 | TGTGCCAGCAGCCTGGACGGGGTAGGCACAGATACGCAGTATTTT | CASSLDGVGTDTQYF
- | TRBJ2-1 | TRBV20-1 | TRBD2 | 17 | TGCAGTGCTAGGATTACCCTCGGACTAGCGGGCCACAATGAGCAGTTCTTC | CSARITLGLAGHNEQFF
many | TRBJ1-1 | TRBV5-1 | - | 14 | TGCGCCAGCAGCTTGATCGGGGATCGCACTGAAGCTTTCTTT | CASSLIGDRTEAFF
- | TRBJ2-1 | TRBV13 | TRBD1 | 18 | TGTGCCAGCAGCCCCGTCGGTCGGGGACAGGGGGCGAAGAATGAGCAGTTCTTC | CASSPVGRGQGAKNEQFF
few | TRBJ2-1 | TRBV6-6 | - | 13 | TGTGCCAGCAGTTACAGGGTATACAATGAGCAGTTCTTC | CASSYRVYNEQFF
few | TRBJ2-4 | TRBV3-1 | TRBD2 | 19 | TGTGCCAGCAGCCAAGCGGCGAGCGGGAGGGCGATAGCCAAAAACATTCAGTACTTC | CASSQAASGRAIAKNIQYF
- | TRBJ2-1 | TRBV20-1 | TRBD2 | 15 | TGCAGTGCTAGTGCCCGGCGGGAGCTCTACAATGAGCAGTTCTTC | CSASARRELYNEQFF